Each of the 13 T cell receptor beta chains below was sequenced from the same sample in a study of blood T cell repertoires in COVID-19. The assay was immunoSEQ multiplex PCR, and TCRdb's table has in-frame clones only and misses some. The sample lists some 320,000 clones, 85% to 95% occurring once. The sequenced material came from PBMCs or T cells enriched from blood (not recorded which). These receptors all come from a woman under 40 who had been exposed to COVID-19.

The V call is TRBV5-1, the J call TRBJ1-1; TRBD1 aligns across 7 bases. CDR3 size: 16 residues. J lost 5 bases, V lost 0 bases, and 10 bases had no gene match. Germline assignment: CDR1 SGHRS and CDR2 YFSETQ. CDR3 bases: TGCGCCAGCAGCTTGGGAACAGGGGCGTTTAGGACTGAAGCTTTCTTT. Amino acid sequence: CASSLGTGAFRTEAFF.

The chain couples TRBV4-2 to TRBJ2-3, with 16 positions matching TRBD2. V lost 5 bases, J lost 2 bases, and 10 bases stayed unmatched. CDR3 size: 19 residues. Germline V CDR1 and CDR2: LGHNA, YNFKEQ. CDR3 loop: CASSSSGTSGGGTTDTQYF. In DNA form, the CDR3 reads TGTGCCAGCAGCTCCTCCGGGACTAGCGGGGGGGGAACCACAGATACGCAGTATTTT.

The V call is TRBV14, the J call TRBJ2-5; 8 bases map to TRBD1. Germline values: CDR1 SGHDN, CDR2 FVKESK. There are 13 residues in the CDR3. With 4 bases clipped from V and 9 bases from J, the junction kept 7 bases outside the gene matches. The DNA for the CDR3 is TGTGCCAGCAGCCCCCCCGACAGGGGCTCCCAGTACTTC. It yields the protein CASSPPDRGSQYF.

This clone was recorded a few times. The chain couples TRBV19 to TRBJ1-2; D possibly corresponds to TRBD1 (5 bases). The V end was cut by 5 bases, the J end by 4 bases, with 17 bases between. This CDR3 comprises 15 residues. The germline V gene encodes CDR1 LNHDA and CDR2 SQIVND (reference sequence). The DNA for the CDR3 is TGTGCCAGTAGTCCAACGGGGGTTTCCCTCTATGGCTACACCTTC. This gives the protein CASSPTGVSLYGYTF.

The gene calls are TRBV6-1 and TRBJ1-3, with 8 positions matching TRBD1. Germline CDR1 is MNHNS and CDR2 is SASEGT. The CDR3 runs 16 residues. V shed 2 bases, J shed 2 bases, and the junction held 5 bases outside the gene matches. CDR3 sequence: CASSELDRGAGNTIYF. The CDR3, as DNA: TGTGCCAGCAGTGAACTCGACAGGGGAGCTGGAAACACCATATATTTT.

There are a few counts of this clone. J is TRBJ2-7 and V is TRBV2; TRBD1 is a possible D gene (5 bases). The germline gives CDR1 SNHLY, CDR2 FYNNEI. V was pared by 7 bases and J by 3 bases, with 13 bases between. The CDR3 is made up of 13 amino acids. The CDR3 sequence: CASMQDNYYEQYF. The CDR3 DNA sequence: TGTGCCAGCATGCAGGACAACTACTACGAGCAGTACTTC. The full variable domain, with the rest looked up from reference TRBV2 and TRBJ2-7, is EPEVTQTPSHQVTQMGQEVILRCVPISNHLYFYWYRQILGQKVEFLVSFYNNEISEKSEIFDDQFSVERPDGSNFTLKIRSTKLEDSAMYFCASMQDNYYEQYFGPGTRLTVT.

The count of this clone is one. The CDR3 sequence is CASSINGQLAHEAFF. CDR3 DNA sequence: TGTGCCAGTAGTATCAATGGGCAGCTGGCCCATGAAGCTTTCTTT. The chain couples TRBV19 to TRBJ1-1; D call uncertain. Germline-derived CDR1 and CDR2 are LNHDA and SQIVND (reference sequence). The ends were cut back, 3 bases at V and 7 bases at J, with 18 bases in the middle. CDR3 length: 15 residues.

The V and J genes are TRBV3-1 (or the pseudogene TRBV3-2) and TRBJ2-7, with 11 bases lining up with TRBD2. V was pared by 8 bases and J by 4 bases, with 10 bases of the junction left unmatched. The length of the CDR3 is 15 residues. Germline V lookup: CDR1 LGHDT, CDR2 YNNKEL (reference sequence). This chain's CDR3 is CASADSGTSGYEQYF. The CDR3 bases are TGTGCCAGCGCTGACTCTGGGACTAGCGGTTACGAGCAGTACTTC.

This chain joins TRBV20-1 and TRBJ1-1; D unclear. In germline, CDR1 is DFQATT, CDR2 SNEGSKA (reference sequence). The germline V and J ends were trimmed by 3 bases and 0 bases, with 5 bases remaining between them. The CDR3 has 12 amino acids. In DNA form, the CDR3 reads TGCAGTGCTAGTCCAATGAACACTGAAGCTTTCTTT. It codes for CSASPMNTEAFF.

This chain connects TRBV12-3 or TRBV12-4 to TRBJ1-1; D unclear. CDR3 length: 13 residues. The V end lost 5 bases, the J end lost 1 base, and 8 bases lay between the germline ends. CDR3 residues: CASSITANTEAFF. In DNA, the CDR3 is TGTGCCAGCAGTATCACAGCGAACACTGAAGCTTTCTTT.

This chain connects TRBV7-9 to TRBJ1-5; 8 bases are a match to TRBD1. Germline V gene lookup returns CDR1 SEHNR and CDR2 FQNEAQ (reference sequence). The V segment lost 5 bases and the J segment 1 base; nucleotides outside the gene matches: 10. This CDR3 is built from 17 residues. The CDR3 protein is CASSRSIGQGSNQPQHF. The DNA of the CDR3 is TGTGCCAGCAGCCGTTCGATCGGACAGGGAAGCAATCAGCCCCAGCATTTT.

In regard to this clone: Other DNA sequences of this sample code for an identical CDR3. This sequence joins TRBV11-3 and TRBJ2-5; D is possibly TRBD2 (6 bases). Trimming took 3 bases from V and 5 from J, leaving 7 bases between them. CDR1 and CDR2 (germline): SGHNT, YENEEA. The CDR3 totals 12 residues. For the CDR3, the DNA is TGTGCCAGCAGCTTGGGGAGGGAGACCCAGTACTTC. Translating it yields CASSLGRETQYF.

This chain links TRBV11-3 with TRBJ2-7; no clear D. V was clipped by 2 bases and J by 3 bases, with 11 bases between them. This CDR3 comprises 14 residues. CDR1 and CDR2 from the germline V gene are SGHNT and YENEEA. CDR3 in amino acids: CASSLSKLHYEQYF. The CDR3 DNA follows: TGTGCCAGCAGCTTAAGCAAGCTCCACTACGAGCAGTACTTC.